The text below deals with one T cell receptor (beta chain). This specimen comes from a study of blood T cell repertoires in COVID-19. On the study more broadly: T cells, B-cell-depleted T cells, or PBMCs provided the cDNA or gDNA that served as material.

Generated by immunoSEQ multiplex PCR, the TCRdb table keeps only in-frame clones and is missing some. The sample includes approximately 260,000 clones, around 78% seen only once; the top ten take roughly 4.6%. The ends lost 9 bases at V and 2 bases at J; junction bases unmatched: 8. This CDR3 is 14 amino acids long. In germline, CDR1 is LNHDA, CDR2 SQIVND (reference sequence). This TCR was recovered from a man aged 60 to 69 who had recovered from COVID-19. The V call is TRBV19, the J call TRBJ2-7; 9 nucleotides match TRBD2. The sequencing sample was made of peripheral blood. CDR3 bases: TGTGCCAGCCCGCTACTAGCGGGCACCTACGAGCAGTACTTC. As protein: CASPLLAGTYEQYF.